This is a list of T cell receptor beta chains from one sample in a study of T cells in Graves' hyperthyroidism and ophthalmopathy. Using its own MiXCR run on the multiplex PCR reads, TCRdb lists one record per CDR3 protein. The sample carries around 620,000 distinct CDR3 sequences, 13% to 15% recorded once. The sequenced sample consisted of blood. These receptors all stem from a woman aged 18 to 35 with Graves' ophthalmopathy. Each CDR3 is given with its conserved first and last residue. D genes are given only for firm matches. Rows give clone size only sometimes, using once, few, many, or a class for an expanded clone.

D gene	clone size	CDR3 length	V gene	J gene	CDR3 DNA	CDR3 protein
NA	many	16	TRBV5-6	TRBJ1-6	TGTGCCAGCAGCTTGTCAGGGGCCGTACTAAATTCACCCCTCCACTTT	CASSLSGAVLNSPLHF
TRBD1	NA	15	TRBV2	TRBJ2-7	TGTGCCAGCAGTGTACAGGGGACCCCTCACTACGAGCAGTACTTC	CASSVQGTPHYEQYF
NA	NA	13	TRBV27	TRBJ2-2	TGTGCCAGCAGCGCGAGGGGGTCCGGGGAGCTGTTTTTT	CASSARGSGELFF
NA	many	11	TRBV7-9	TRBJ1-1	TGTGCCAGCAGCTTATTGGGGAAAGCTTTCTTT	CASSLLGKAFF
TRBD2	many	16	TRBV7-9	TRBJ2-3	TGTGCCAGCAGCTCGCTGGGCGGGAGGAACACAGATACGCAGTATTTT	CASSSLGGRNTDTQYF
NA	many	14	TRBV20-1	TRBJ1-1	TGCAGTGCGCAACCTCCAGGATTGAACACTGAAGCTTTCTTT	CSAQPPGLNTEAFF
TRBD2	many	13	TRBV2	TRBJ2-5	TGTGCCAGCAGCGCAACTAGCGGGGGAGGGAAGTACTTC	CASSATSGGGKYF
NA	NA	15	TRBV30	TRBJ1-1	TGTGCCTGGAGTCCACACCGGAGGGGGAACACTGAAGCTTTCTTT	CAWSPHRRGNTEAFF
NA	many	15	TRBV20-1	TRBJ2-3	TGCAGTGCTACCCGGGGCAGGGAGGCGACAGATACGCAGTATTTT	CSATRGREATDTQYF
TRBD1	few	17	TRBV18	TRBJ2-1	TGTGCCAGCTCATCTCACGGGACAGGGATTCATCACAATGAGCAGTTCTTC	CASSSHGTGIHHNEQFF
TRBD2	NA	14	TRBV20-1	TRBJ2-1	TGCAGTGCGGCGCAATCGGGGACTAGCGGAGAGCAGTTCTTC	CSAAQSGTSGEQFF
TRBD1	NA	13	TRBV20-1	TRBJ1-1	TGCAGTGCTACCGACAGGGAGGGAACTGAAGCTTTCTTT	CSATDREGTEAFF
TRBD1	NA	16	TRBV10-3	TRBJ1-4	TGTGCCACTAAAAAACGTTCCGGGACAGGGGAAGAAAAACTGTTTTTT	CATKKRSGTGEEKLFF
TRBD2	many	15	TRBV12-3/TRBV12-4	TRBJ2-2	TGTGCCAGCAGTTTAATAGCGGGAGACCCCGGGGAGCTGTTTTTT	CASSLIAGDPGELFF
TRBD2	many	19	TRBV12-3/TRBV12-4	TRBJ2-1	TGTGCCAGCACCCTAGGGGGACTAGCGGGAACCGGGTCCTACAATGAGCAGTTCTTC	CASTLGGLAGTGSYNEQFF
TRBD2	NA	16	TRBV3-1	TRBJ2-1	TGTGCCAGCAGCCAAAGTAGCGGGAGGGCCTACAATGAGCAGTTCTTC	CASSQSSGRAYNEQFF